This TCR beta chain was sequenced for a study of T cell responses to AZD1222 COVID-19 vaccine. Study-level results: Just a handful of AZD1222 recipients tested seropositive at baseline. Per reports, nearly half of all spike-specific TCRs target regions that are unmutated in variants.

A remark on this clone: Its matching antigen is unknown.

Profiling relied on immunoSEQ multiplex PCR, and the TCRdb table lists in-frame clones only, not all of them. Of about 180,000 clones in the sample, roughly nine tenths are singletons; the top ten hold approximately 7.2%. The V gene end was trimmed by 0 bases and the J gene end by 5 bases; junction bases not matched to a gene: 7. Per the germline V gene, CDR1 is PRHDT and CDR2 is FYEKMQ (reference sequence). The CDR3 loop spans 15 amino acids. The chain couples TRBV13 to TRBJ2-7; TRBD2 matches at 7 bases. The source is an adult in good health. The sequences come from peripheral blood, collected on day 0 of AZD1222 vaccination. CDR3 bases: TGTGCCAGCAGCTTAGGCGGGGCGGGGGTGCACGAGCAGTACGTC. It yields the protein CASSLGGAGVHEQYV.